This T cell receptor (beta chain) was documented in a study of blood T cell repertoires in COVID-19. For the study at large: Donors in the United States, Italy and Spain gave samples during acute or convalescent COVID-19. Sample material is recorded as cDNA or gDNA derived from T cells, B-cell-depleted T cells, or PBMCs.

Original analysis: By means of reference gene primer amplification, nucleated cell counts were estimated. Sequencing was performed with immunoSEQ multiplex PCR; in TCRdb, only in-frame clones are kept and a portion is missing. V, J and clone size reflect that table, while D and trimming were determined from the DNA. The sample holds 110,000 or so clones, less than 85% seen once. This clone was observed once. The germline gives CDR1 SGHKS, CDR2 YYEKEE (reference sequence). V was clipped by 1 base and J by 3 bases; unmatched bases: 3. The CDR3 length is 15 residues. The sequencing input was peripheral blood. This chain uses TRBV5-5 with TRBJ1-3, with 8 bases aligning to TRBD1. This TCR was recovered from a human donor in a cohort sampled during active COVID-19. CDR3 loop: CASSLPGGYGNTIYF. CDR3 nucleotide sequence: TGTGCCAGCAGCTTGCCAGGGGGCTATGGAAACACCATATATTTT.